The rows below give T cell receptor beta chains drawn from one sample of a study of regulatory T cells in long-lasting Graves disease. TCRdb used MiXCR to reprocess the multiplex PCR reads, holding one entry per CDR3 protein. The sample lists roughly 500,000 distinct CDR3 sequences, 12% occurring once. These data were likewise used in another study, on T cells in Graves' hyperthyroidism and ophthalmopathy.

The starting material was peripheral blood mononuclear cells (PBMCs), obtained at new diagnosis, from a patient treated with antithyroid drugs. Receptors were obtained from a woman aged 25 to 45 with Graves disease. CDR3s include the opening cysteine and the closing phenylalanine or tryptophan. The order of the fields is V gene, clone size, J gene, D gene, CDR3 length, CDR3 DNA, CDR3 protein. The D gene is left open where the match is weak. Clone size is stated in some rows and not others, as once, few, many or a class when expanded.

v_gene: TRBV5-6; abundance: few; j_gene: TRBJ2-3; d_gene: .; len: 16; CDR3nt: TGTGCCAGCACCCAATTACCAGGGGTGAGCACAGATACGCAGTATTTT; CDR3aa: CASTQLPGVSTDTQYF
v_gene: TRBV7-2; abundance: many; j_gene: TRBJ1-2; d_gene: .; len: 13; CDR3nt: TGTGCCAGCAGCCAAGGGCAGAACTATGGCTACACCTTC; CDR3aa: CASSQGQNYGYTF
v_gene: TRBV28; abundance: many; j_gene: TRBJ2-7; d_gene: .; len: 14; CDR3nt: TGTGCCAGCAGTTTACAGGGGCTGACCTACGAGCAGTACTTC; CDR3aa: CASSLQGLTYEQYF
v_gene: TRBV28; abundance: many; j_gene: TRBJ2-1; d_gene: .; len: 12; CDR3nt: TGTGCCAGCGGCACAGGGTACAATGAGCAGTTCTTC; CDR3aa: CASGTGYNEQFF
v_gene: TRBV5-1; abundance: few; j_gene: TRBJ2-2; d_gene: TRBD2; len: 15; CDR3nt: TGCGCCAGCAGGAAGCATCGAGGGGAGGGCGGGGAGCTGTTTTTT; CDR3aa: CASRKHRGEGGELFF
v_gene: TRBV29-1; abundance: many; j_gene: TRBJ2-2; d_gene: .; len: 15; CDR3nt: TGCAGCGTTGAAATGCAGGGGTCGAACACCGGGGAGCTGTTTTTT; CDR3aa: CSVEMQGSNTGELFF
v_gene: TRBV29-1; abundance: many; j_gene: TRBJ1-4; d_gene: TRBD1; len: 15; CDR3nt: TGCAGCGTTCACATCCCGGACAGGGGTAATGAAAAACTGTTTTTT; CDR3aa: CSVHIPDRGNEKLFF
v_gene: TRBV20-1; abundance: many; j_gene: TRBJ2-7; d_gene: .; len: 13; CDR3nt: TGCAGTGCTAGAACCGCCGGAATATACGAGCAGTACTTC; CDR3aa: CSARTAGIYEQYF
v_gene: TRBV7-2; abundance: many; j_gene: TRBJ1-1; d_gene: .; len: 13; CDR3nt: TGTGCCAGCAGCCTCCGGTACCACTTAGGGGCTTTCTTT; CDR3aa: CASSLRYHLGAFF
v_gene: TRBV2; abundance: many; j_gene: TRBJ2-1; d_gene: TRBD2; len: 17; CDR3nt: TGTGCCAGCAAGAGGGGACTAGCGGGAGTGTGGTACAATGAGCAGTTCTTC; CDR3aa: CASKRGLAGVWYNEQFF
v_gene: TRBV19; abundance: few; j_gene: TRBJ2-1; d_gene: .; len: 14; CDR3nt: TGTGCCAGTAGTATATTTCCGGCCGGGGGTGAGCAGTTCTTC; CDR3aa: CASSIFPAGGEQFF
v_gene: TRBV7-8; abundance: many; j_gene: TRBJ2-7; d_gene: TRBD1; len: 14; CDR3nt: TGTGCCAGCAGCTCCAGGACAGGGGGTCACGAGCAGTACTTC; CDR3aa: CASSSRTGGHEQYF
v_gene: TRBV12-3/TRBV12-4; abundance: many; j_gene: TRBJ1-1; d_gene: TRBD1; len: 14; CDR3nt: TGTGCCAGCAAGCTGACAGGGGGGGACACTGAAGCTTTCTTT; CDR3aa: CASKLTGGDTEAFF
v_gene: TRBV5-6; abundance: many; j_gene: TRBJ2-6; d_gene: .; len: 13; CDR3nt: TGTGCCAGCCAGTTGGCTGGGGCCAACGTCCTGACTTTC; CDR3aa: CASQLAGANVLTF
v_gene: TRBV27; abundance: many; j_gene: TRBJ1-2; d_gene: .; len: 13; CDR3nt: TGTGCCAGCAGTTTATCGATAGCGTATGGCTACACCTTC; CDR3aa: CASSLSIAYGYTF
v_gene: TRBV4-1; abundance: .; j_gene: TRBJ1-2; d_gene: TRBD1; len: 16; CDR3nt: TGCGCCAGCAGCCAAATATCATGGACAGGGAGCTATGGCTACACCTTC; CDR3aa: CASSQISWTGSYGYTF
v_gene: TRBV12-3/TRBV12-4; abundance: many; j_gene: TRBJ1-4; d_gene: .; len: 14; CDR3nt: TGTGCCAGCAGGGCTACAGCAAATAATGAAAAACTGTTTTTT; CDR3aa: CASRATANNEKLFF
v_gene: TRBV7-2; abundance: few; j_gene: TRBJ2-4; d_gene: .; len: 17; CDR3nt: TGTGCCAGCAGCGGACGGACCATCTGGAGGGACAAAAACATTCAGTACTTC; CDR3aa: CASSGRTIWRDKNIQYF
v_gene: TRBV4-1; abundance: few; j_gene: TRBJ2-3; d_gene: TRBD2; len: 15; CDR3nt: TGCGCCAGCAGCCGACTAGCGGGAGCGCAGGATACGCAGTATTTT; CDR3aa: CASSRLAGAQDTQYF
v_gene: TRBV4-1; abundance: .; j_gene: TRBJ1-5; d_gene: TRBD1; len: 17; CDR3nt: TGCGCCAGCAGCCAAGATCAGGGCAGGGGGGCTTTTCAGCCCCAGCATTTT; CDR3aa: CASSQDQGRGAFQPQHF
v_gene: TRBV12-3/TRBV12-4; abundance: many; j_gene: TRBJ2-2; d_gene: .; len: 16; CDR3nt: TGTGCCAGCAGTTTTGTGGCGGGCGGGGTCACCGGGGAGCTGTTTTTT; CDR3aa: CASSFVAGGVTGELFF
v_gene: TRBV6-1; abundance: few; j_gene: TRBJ1-2; d_gene: .; len: 12; CDR3nt: TGTGCCAGCTACTTCGGAAACTATGGCTACACCTTC; CDR3aa: CASYFGNYGYTF
v_gene: TRBV6-1; abundance: .; j_gene: TRBJ2-1; d_gene: TRBD2; len: 15; CDR3nt: TGTGCCAGCAGTCCAAGACGAGCGGGGAGGGATGAGCAGTTCTTC; CDR3aa: CASSPRRAGRDEQFF
v_gene: TRBV11-1; abundance: many; j_gene: TRBJ2-7; d_gene: .; len: 11; CDR3nt: TGTGCCAGCAGCGTCCTTGACGAGCAGTACTTC; CDR3aa: CASSVLDEQYF
v_gene: TRBV3-1; abundance: many; j_gene: TRBJ1-6; d_gene: .; len: 19; CDR3nt: TGTGCCAGCAGCCAAGATAACTCGGCGCTTGGTTCCTATAATTCACCCCTCCACTTT; CDR3aa: CASSQDNSALGSYNSPLHF
v_gene: TRBV7-6; abundance: many; j_gene: TRBJ2-5; d_gene: .; len: 16; CDR3nt: TGTGCCAGCAGCATATCGCTAGGGGTGGGGGAGGAGACCCAGTACTTC; CDR3aa: CASSISLGVGEETQYF
v_gene: TRBV20-1; abundance: .; j_gene: TRBJ1-5; d_gene: .; len: 15; CDR3nt: TGCAGTGCCGTCCGGGACGGGATTGTCAATCAGCCCCAGCATTTT; CDR3aa: CSAVRDGIVNQPQHF
v_gene: TRBV6-2/TRBV6-3; abundance: few; j_gene: TRBJ1-6; d_gene: TRBD1; len: 15; CDR3nt: TGTGCCAGCAAGGCATGGGACAGCGGTGATTCACCCCTCCACTTT; CDR3aa: CASKAWDSGDSPLHF
v_gene: TRBV2; abundance: many; j_gene: TRBJ2-1; d_gene: .; len: 16; CDR3nt: TGTGCCAGCAGTGACGACTATAGCGTATCTCTCGATGAGCAGTTCTTC; CDR3aa: CASSDDYSVSLDEQFF
v_gene: TRBV6-1; abundance: many; j_gene: TRBJ2-7; d_gene: .; len: 10; CDR3nt: TGTGCCAGGACGACGGGCGAGCAGTACTTC; CDR3aa: CARTTGEQYF
v_gene: TRBV28; abundance: .; j_gene: TRBJ2-1; d_gene: TRBD2; len: 18; CDR3nt: TGTGCCAGCAGGACGATGGGACTAGCGGGAGGGGACTACAATGAGCAGTTCTTC; CDR3aa: CASRTMGLAGGDYNEQFF
v_gene: TRBV28; abundance: few; j_gene: TRBJ2-2; d_gene: .; len: 15; CDR3nt: TGTGCCGCCCTTAGGGGTCCTGCGAACACCGGGGAGCTGTTTTTT; CDR3aa: CAALRGPANTGELFF
v_gene: TRBV4-1; abundance: .; j_gene: TRBJ1-1; d_gene: .; len: 14; CDR3nt: TGCGCCAGCGCCCATTCCTGGGCGCCCTCTGAAGCTTTCTTT; CDR3aa: CASAHSWAPSEAFF
v_gene: TRBV7-8; abundance: few; j_gene: TRBJ2-1; d_gene: TRBD2; len: 16; CDR3nt: TGTGCCAGCAGCCTTATTAGCGGGAGCTCCTACAATGAGCAGTTCTTC; CDR3aa: CASSLISGSSYNEQFF
v_gene: TRBV28; abundance: few; j_gene: TRBJ2-5; d_gene: .; len: 13; CDR3nt: TGTGCCAGCAGAGCCGTCACGGTGGAGACCCAGTACTTC; CDR3aa: CASRAVTVETQYF
v_gene: TRBV27; abundance: .; j_gene: TRBJ2-5; d_gene: .; len: 12; CDR3nt: TGTGCCAGCGGCCCTAGCGTGGAGACCCAGTACTTC; CDR3aa: CASGPSVETQYF
v_gene: TRBV11-3; abundance: few; j_gene: TRBJ2-4; d_gene: .; len: 21; CDR3nt: TGTGCCAGCAGCCGAGGAATGTGGGACCCCCGAGTCGCACTAGCCAAAAACATTCAGTACTTC; CDR3aa: CASSRGMWDPRVALAKNIQYF
v_gene: TRBV5-6; abundance: .; j_gene: TRBJ2-1; d_gene: .; len: 15; CDR3nt: TGTGCCAGCAGCCCAGTTTTGAATCAACGGGATGAGCAGTTCTTC; CDR3aa: CASSPVLNQRDEQFF
v_gene: TRBV15; abundance: many; j_gene: TRBJ2-5; d_gene: .; len: 13; CDR3nt: TGTGCCACCAGCAGAGACAGGCAAGAGACCCAGTACTTC; CDR3aa: CATSRDRQETQYF
v_gene: TRBV4-1; abundance: .; j_gene: TRBJ2-1; d_gene: .; len: 13; CDR3nt: TGCGCCAGCAGCACCGGGCCTCAAAATGAGCAGTTCTTC; CDR3aa: CASSTGPQNEQFF
v_gene: TRBV6-1; abundance: many; j_gene: TRBJ2-7; d_gene: TRBD1; len: 14; CDR3nt: TGTGCCAGCAGACGCGGACAGGGATCCTACGAGCAGTACTTC; CDR3aa: CASRRGQGSYEQYF
v_gene: TRBV11-2; abundance: many; j_gene: TRBJ2-4; d_gene: TRBD2; len: 17; CDR3nt: TGTGCCAGCAGCTTAATGGGACTAGCGGACGCCAAAAACATTCAGTACTTC; CDR3aa: CASSLMGLADAKNIQYF
v_gene: TRBV3-1; abundance: many; j_gene: TRBJ1-2; d_gene: .; len: 14; CDR3nt: TGTGCCAGCAGCCAAGATTTCGGATACTATGGCTACACCTTC; CDR3aa: CASSQDFGYYGYTF
v_gene: TRBV6-2/TRBV6-3; abundance: many; j_gene: TRBJ2-1; d_gene: TRBD2; len: 18; CDR3nt: TGTGCCAGCACCTTGCCCGCGGGGGGCTTAAGCTCCTACAATGAGCAGTTCTTC; CDR3aa: CASTLPAGGLSSYNEQFF
v_gene: TRBV30; abundance: .; j_gene: TRBJ2-1; d_gene: .; len: 12; CDR3nt: TGTGCCTGGGAGTTCCTAAGGGGTGAGCAGTTCTTC; CDR3aa: CAWEFLRGEQFF
v_gene: TRBV9; abundance: .; j_gene: TRBJ2-1; d_gene: .; len: 12; CDR3nt: TGTGCCAGCAGCGTCCGGGACAATGAGCAGTTCTTC; CDR3aa: CASSVRDNEQFF